Listed below are T cell receptor beta chains from one sample, sequenced in a study of T cells in tumors after PD-1 blockade. The assay was immunoSEQ multiplex PCR, and TCRdb's table has in-frame clones only and misses some. Altogether approximately 63,000 clones are present, around 72% being singletons, with the ten largest covering over 3.5%. The starting material was PBMCs, obtained after anti-PD-1 treatment. These receptors all come from a human donor with basal cell carcinoma. Each CDR3 is given with its conserved first and last residue. A D gene is named only where the DNA matches it firmly. Size is omitted from some rows. Given values are once, few, many or a class for expanded clones.

clone size | J gene | D gene | V gene | CDR3 protein | CDR3 DNA
. | TRBJ2-3 | . | TRBV2 | CASTQEGGKDTQYF | TGTGCCAGCACCCAAGAGGGGGGTAAAGATACGCAGTATTTT
. | TRBJ1-2 | . | TRBV15 | CATSREPRAGYGYTF | TGTGCCACCAGCAGAGAGCCCCGAGCAGGCTATGGCTACACCTTC
. | TRBJ1-5 | TRBD1 | TRBV7-9 | CASSPGTASNQPQHF | TGTGCCAGCAGCCCGGGGACAGCTAGCAATCAGCCCCAGCATTTT
. | TRBJ2-5 | . | TRBV4-1 | CASSQDGPGETQYF | TGCGCCAGCAGCCAAGATGGTCCCGGGGAGACCCAGTACTTC
once | TRBJ1-6 | . | TRBV30 | CAWSWGSSYNSPLHF | TGTGCCTGGAGTTGGGGGAGCTCCTATAATTCACCCCTCCACTTT
. | TRBJ2-2 | . | TRBV4-1 | CATLGGAGELFF | TGCGCCACCCTAGGGGGGGCCGGGGAGCTGTTTTTT
. | TRBJ2-2 | TRBD1 | TRBV2 | CASNYRGGTGELFF | TGTGCCAGCAACTACAGGGGTGGCACCGGGGAGCTGTTTTTT
. | TRBJ1-4 | TRBD1 | TRBV18 | CASSPGQGAAEKLFF | TGTGCCAGCTCACCAGGACAGGGGGCAGCGGAAAAACTGTTTTTT
. | TRBJ1-2 | . | TRBV6-5 | CASSQDSNSYGYTF | TGTGCCAGCAGCCAGGACAGCAATTCTTATGGCTACACCTTC
. | TRBJ2-3 | . | TRBV7-9 | CASSVSTGVTDTQYF | TGTGCCAGCAGCGTATCCACGGGCGTCACAGATACGCAGTATTTT
. | TRBJ1-5 | TRBD1 | TRBV6-1 | CASSEGDRVDQPQHF | TGTGCCAGCAGTGAAGGGGACAGGGTTGATCAGCCCCAGCATTTT